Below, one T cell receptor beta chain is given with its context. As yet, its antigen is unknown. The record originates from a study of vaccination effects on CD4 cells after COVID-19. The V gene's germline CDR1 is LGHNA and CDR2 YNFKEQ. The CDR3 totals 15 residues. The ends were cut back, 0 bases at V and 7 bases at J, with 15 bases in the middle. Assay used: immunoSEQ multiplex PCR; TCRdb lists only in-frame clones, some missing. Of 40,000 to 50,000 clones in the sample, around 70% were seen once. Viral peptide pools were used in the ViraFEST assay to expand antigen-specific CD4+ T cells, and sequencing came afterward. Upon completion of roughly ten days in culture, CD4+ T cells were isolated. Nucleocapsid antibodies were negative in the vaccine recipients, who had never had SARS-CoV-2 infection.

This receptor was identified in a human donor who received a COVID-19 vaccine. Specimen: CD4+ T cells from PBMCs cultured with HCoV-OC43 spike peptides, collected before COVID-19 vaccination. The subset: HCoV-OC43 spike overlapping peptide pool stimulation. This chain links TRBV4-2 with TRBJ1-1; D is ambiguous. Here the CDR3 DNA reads TGTGCCAGCAGCCAAGATCCCGCTATTAGTGGTGAAGCTTTCTTT. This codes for CASSQDPAISGEAFF.